A selection of T cell receptor beta chains follows, all from one sample in a study of shared clonotypes between healthy human individuals. TCRdb's copy holds only in-frame clones and misses some; the assay was immunoSEQ multiplex PCR. The sample yields 850,000 to 1,100,000 clones, roughly 80% seen once. The sequencing sample was made of memory CD4+ T cells from PBMCs. These receptors all come from a man younger than 35 in good health. Some clones in this sample may be carry-over from other donors' samples. CDR3s include the opening cysteine and the closing phenylalanine or tryptophan. A D gene is named only where the DNA matches it firmly. Not all rows give a size; the values are once, few, many and, for expanded clones, a class.

d_gene	abundance	v_gene	len	j_gene	CDR3aa	CDR3nt
TRBD1	NA	TRBV28	14	TRBJ2-7	CASTDRGHSYEQYF	TGTGCCAGCACCGATAGGGGGCACTCCTACGAGCAGTACTTC
NA	NA	TRBV15	15	TRBJ2-1	CATSRDGLAYNEQFF	TGTGCCACCAGCAGAGATGGGCTGGCGTACAATGAGCAGTTCTTC
NA	NA	TRBV4-3	15	TRBJ1-2	CASSQGMQINYGYTF	TGCGCCAGCAGCCAAGGGATGCAGATCAACTATGGCTACACCTTC
NA	NA	TRBV18	17	TRBJ1-1	CASSPRDPLGMNTEAFF	TGTGCCAGCTCACCCCGGGACCCTTTGGGCATGAACACTGAAGCTTTCTTT
TRBD2	NA	TRBV28	15	TRBJ2-7	CASTTRTSGTYEQYF	TGTGCCAGCACCACCAGGACTAGCGGAACCTACGAGCAGTACTTC
NA	NA	TRBV7-6	13	TRBJ1-2	CASSLQGQGGYTF	TGTGCCAGCAGCTTACAGGGGCAGGGTGGCTACACCTTC
NA	NA	TRBV19	13	TRBJ1-1	CASSIASVSAAFF	TGTGCCAGTAGTATCGCCAGTGTCTCCGCAGCTTTCTTT
NA	NA	TRBV5-1	17	TRBJ2-2	CASSRRMGAANTGELFF	TGCGCCAGCAGCCGACGAATGGGGGCCGCGAACACCGGGGAGCTGTTTTTT
TRBD2	NA	TRBV5-6	16	TRBJ2-7	CASSFYAGVGSYEQYF	TGTGCCAGCAGCTTCTATGCGGGAGTGGGATCCTACGAGCAGTACTTC
NA	few	TRBV29-1	15	TRBJ2-5	CSVPDSRFAQETQYF	TGCAGCGTCCCGGACAGTCGATTTGCACAAGAGACCCAGTACTTC
NA	NA	TRBV5-1	16	TRBJ1-1	CASSSIAEFGGAEAFF	TGCGCCAGCAGCTCGATCGCAGAATTCGGTGGCGCTGAAGCTTTCTTT
TRBD1	many	TRBV6-5	15	TRBJ1-4	CASSPNRGPNEKLFF	TGTGCCAGCAGCCCAAACAGGGGACCTAATGAAAAACTGTTTTTT
NA	few	TRBV19	15	TRBJ2-2	CASSMVVRGTGELFF	TGTGCCAGTAGTATGGTAGTCCGGGGGACCGGGGAGCTGTTTTTT
NA	NA	TRBV28	14	TRBJ2-7	CASSPDRGAYEQYF	TGTGCCAGCAGTCCCGACAGAGGGGCCTACGAGCAGTACTTC
NA	NA	TRBV28	12	TRBJ1-5	CASSPRTSRSHF	TGTGCCAGCAGTCCCCGGACCTCAAGGTCGCATTTT
TRBD2	once	TRBV28	13	TRBJ2-5	CASSQGLQETQYF	TGTGCCAGCAGTCAGGGACTACAAGAGACCCAGTACTTC
TRBD2	once	TRBV13	16	TRBJ2-1	CASSSFGAGGRNEQFF	TGTGCCAGCAGCTCCTTCGGGGCGGGAGGGCGAAATGAGCAGTTCTTC
NA	NA	TRBV4-2	14	TRBJ1-2	CASSPGGKDYGYTF	TGTGCCAGCAGCCCCGGGGGGAAGGACTATGGCTACACCTTC